This entry lists 5 T cell receptor beta chains sequenced from one sample in a study of shared clonotypes between healthy human individuals. Clones were sequenced by immunoSEQ multiplex PCR, and TCRdb holds only the in-frame ones, with some missing. Of millions of clones listed, just over 90% are singletons. The specimen sequenced was naive CD4+ T cells sorted from blood. Subset given: CD45RA+ positively selected. The receptors stem from a man aged 18 to 30 in good health.

The rearrangement uses TRBV19 and TRBJ2-7, with a tentative D call TRBD2 (5 bases). Germline V CDR1 and CDR2: LNHDA, SQIVND (reference sequence). V lost 5 bases to trimming and J lost 3 bases, with 11 bases between them. The CDR3 sequence is 13 residues long. For the CDR3, the DNA is TGTGCCAGTAGTCGGGATACATTCTACGAGCAGTACTTC. Its translation: CASSRDTFYEQYF.

Only one count was recorded for this clone. The chain uses TRBV7-9 and TRBJ2-3, with 8 bases that match TRBD2. The CDR3 runs to 16 residues. Per the germline V gene, CDR1 is SEHNR and CDR2 is FQNEAQ (reference sequence). V was clipped by 1 base and J by 5 bases; unmatched bases: 8. CDR3 DNA: TGTGCCAGCAGCTTAGTAGGGACTAGTGTTGGAGATACGCAGTATTTT. Translation gives CASSLVGTSVGDTQYF.

The chain carries TRBV6-7 and TRBJ2-2, with 8 positions matching TRBD1. TRBV6-7 is flagged as an ORF with uncertain function. The CDR3 covers 14 residues. After removal of 6 bases from V and 6 bases from J, the junction contained 6 bases not matched to a gene. The CDR3, as DNA: TGTGCCAGCAGCCCGGACAGGGAGGCCGGGGAGCTGTTTTTT. This sequence encodes CASSPDREAGELFF.

This clone was observed a single time. The rearrangement joins TRBV7-9 to TRBJ2-4; a possible D gene is TRBD2 (5 bases). V shed 4 bases and J shed 7 bases, with 11 bases lying between them. Looked up from germline, CDR1 is SEHNR and CDR2 is FQNEAQ (reference sequence). The CDR3 contains 13 residues. The CDR3 DNA follows: TGTGCCAGCAGCTCGCCCGGGGTTAACATTCAGTACTTC. Amino acid sequence: CASSSPGVNIQYF.

The chain is built from TRBV6-1 and TRBJ1-1; perhaps TRBD1 as D (6 bases). The length of the CDR3 is 14 residues. The germline CDR1 and CDR2 sequences are MNHNS and SASEGT. V was clipped by 3 bases and J by 3 bases, with 11 bases between them. CDR3 bases: TGTGCCAGCAGTGATCAACAGGGATACACTGAAGCTTTCTTT. Translated: CASSDQQGYTEAFF.